The source of this T cell receptor (beta chain) is a study of PD-1 blockade in classical Hodgkin lymphoma. Exposure to brentuximab vedotin varied, and each patient had relapsed following autologous stem cell transplantation. In its sample, this clone was seen a few times. The table came from immunoSEQ multiplex PCR; TCRdb's copy has only in-frame clones and leaves some out. There are 60,000 to 65,000 clones in the sample; around 88% occur only once, and roughly an eighth lies in the top ten. V shed 3 bases and J shed 2 bases, with 7 bases lying between them. The CDR3 spans 13 residues. Germline V gene sequence: CDR1 LNHDA, CDR2 SQIVND (reference sequence).

The origin of this receptor is a human donor with classical Hodgkin lymphoma. The chain uses TRBV19 and TRBJ2-5; D ambiguous. Sequences were derived from peripheral blood mononuclear cells (PBMCs), sampled at baseline. CDR3 DNA: TGTGCCAGTAGTATCAGGCAGCAAGAGACCCAGTACTTC. Translation: CASSIRQQETQYF.